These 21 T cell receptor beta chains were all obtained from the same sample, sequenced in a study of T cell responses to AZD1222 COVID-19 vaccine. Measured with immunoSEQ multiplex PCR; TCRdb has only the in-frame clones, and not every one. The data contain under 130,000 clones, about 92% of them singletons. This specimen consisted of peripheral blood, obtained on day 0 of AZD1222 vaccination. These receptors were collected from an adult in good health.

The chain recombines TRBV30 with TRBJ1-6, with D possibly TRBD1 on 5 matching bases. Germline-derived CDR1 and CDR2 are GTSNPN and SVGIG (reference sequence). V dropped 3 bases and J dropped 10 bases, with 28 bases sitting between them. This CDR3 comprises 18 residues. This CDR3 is CAWRGPGGKGVVWSPLHF. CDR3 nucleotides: TGTGCCTGGAGGGGCCCTGGGGGAAAAGGGGTTGTATGGTCACCCCTCCACTTT.

The CDR3 reads CASSSQGSYGYTF. The CDR3 nucleotides are TGTGCCAGCAGCTCCCAGGGTTCCTATGGCTACACCTTC. This chain joins TRBV7-8 and TRBJ1-2, with D possibly TRBD1 on 5 matching bases. The CDR3 has 13 residues. CDR1 is SGHVS, CDR2 FQNEAQ, per germline. Trimming pared 4 bases from V and 4 bases from J, leaving 10 bases between.

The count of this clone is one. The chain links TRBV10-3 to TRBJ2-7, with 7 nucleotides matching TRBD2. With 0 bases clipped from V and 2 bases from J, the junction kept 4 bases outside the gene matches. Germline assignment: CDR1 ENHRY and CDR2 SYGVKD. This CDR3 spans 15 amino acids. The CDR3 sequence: CAISESEGGTYEQYF. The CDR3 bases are TGTGCCATCAGTGAGTCGGAGGGAGGGACCTACGAGCAGTACTTC.

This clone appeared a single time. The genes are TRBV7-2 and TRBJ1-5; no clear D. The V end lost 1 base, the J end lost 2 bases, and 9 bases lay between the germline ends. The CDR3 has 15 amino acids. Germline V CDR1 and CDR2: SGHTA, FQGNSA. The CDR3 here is CASSLGPGGNQPQHF. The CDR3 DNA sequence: TGTGCCAGCAGCTTAGGCCCTGGTGGCAATCAGCCCCAGCATTTT.

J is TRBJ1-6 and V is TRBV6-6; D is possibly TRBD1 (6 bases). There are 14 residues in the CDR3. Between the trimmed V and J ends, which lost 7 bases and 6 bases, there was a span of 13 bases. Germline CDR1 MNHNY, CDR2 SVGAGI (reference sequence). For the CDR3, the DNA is TGTGCCAGCACCCGCGGACAGCCTAATTCACCCCTCCACTTT. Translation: CASTRGQPNSPLHF.

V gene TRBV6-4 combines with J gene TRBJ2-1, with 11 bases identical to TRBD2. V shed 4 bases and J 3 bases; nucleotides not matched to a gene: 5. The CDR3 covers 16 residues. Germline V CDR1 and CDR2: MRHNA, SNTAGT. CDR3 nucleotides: TGTGCCAGCAGTGTTAGCGGGGGGGCTGGCTACAATGAGCAGTTCTTC. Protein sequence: CASSVSGGAGYNEQFF.

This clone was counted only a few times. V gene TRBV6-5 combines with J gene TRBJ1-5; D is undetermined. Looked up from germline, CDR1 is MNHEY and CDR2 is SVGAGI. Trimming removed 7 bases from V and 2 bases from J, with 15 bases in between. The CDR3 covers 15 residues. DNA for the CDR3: TGTGCCAGCACCCCTCCGGGCGGGGGCAATCAGCCCCAGCATTTT. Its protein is CASTPPGGGNQPQHF.

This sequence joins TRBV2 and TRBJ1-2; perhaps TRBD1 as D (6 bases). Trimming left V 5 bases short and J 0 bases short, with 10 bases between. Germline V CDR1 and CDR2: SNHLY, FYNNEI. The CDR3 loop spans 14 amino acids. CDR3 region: CASSSQGTNYGYTF. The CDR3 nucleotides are TGTGCCAGCAGTAGCCAGGGGACTAACTATGGCTACACCTTC.

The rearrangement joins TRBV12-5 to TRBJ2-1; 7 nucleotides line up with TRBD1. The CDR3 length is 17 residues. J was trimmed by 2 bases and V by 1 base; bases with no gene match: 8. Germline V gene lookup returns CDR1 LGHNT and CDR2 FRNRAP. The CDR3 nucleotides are TGTGCTAGTGGTTTGGCCCGGGGCCAGGGGGCCTACAATGAGCAGTTCTTC. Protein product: CASGLARGQGAYNEQFF.

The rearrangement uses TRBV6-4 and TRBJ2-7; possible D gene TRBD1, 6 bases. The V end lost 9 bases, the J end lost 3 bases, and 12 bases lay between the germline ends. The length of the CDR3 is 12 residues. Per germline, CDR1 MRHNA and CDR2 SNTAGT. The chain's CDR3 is CASPGQLYEQYF. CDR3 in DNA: TGTGCCAGTCCGGGACAACTCTACGAGCAGTACTTC.

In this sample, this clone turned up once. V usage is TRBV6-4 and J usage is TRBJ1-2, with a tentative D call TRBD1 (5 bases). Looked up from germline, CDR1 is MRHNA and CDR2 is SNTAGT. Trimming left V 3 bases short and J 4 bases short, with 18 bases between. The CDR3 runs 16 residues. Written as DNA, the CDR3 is TGTGCCAGCAGTGAAAAAAGCGGGAGTGGGGGCTATGGCTACACCTTC. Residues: CASSEKSGSGGYGYTF.

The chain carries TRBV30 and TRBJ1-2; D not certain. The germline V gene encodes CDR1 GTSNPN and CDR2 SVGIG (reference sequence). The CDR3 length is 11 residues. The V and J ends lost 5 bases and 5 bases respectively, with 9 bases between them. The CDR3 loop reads CAWAFNYGYTF. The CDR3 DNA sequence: TGTGCCTGGGCTTTTAATTATGGCTACACCTTC.

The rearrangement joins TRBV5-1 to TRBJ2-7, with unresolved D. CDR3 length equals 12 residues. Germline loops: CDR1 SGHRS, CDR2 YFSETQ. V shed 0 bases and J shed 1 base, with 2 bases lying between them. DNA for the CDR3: TGCGCCAGCAGCTTGGAATCCTACGAGCAGTACTTC. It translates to CASSLESYEQYF.

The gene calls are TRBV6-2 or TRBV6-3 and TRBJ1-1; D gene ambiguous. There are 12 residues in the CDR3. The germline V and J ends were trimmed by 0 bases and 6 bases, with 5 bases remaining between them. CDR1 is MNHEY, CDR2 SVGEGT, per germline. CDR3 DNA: TGTGCCAGCAGTTACTCGAGGGCTGAAGCTTTCTTT. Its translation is CASSYSRAEAFF.

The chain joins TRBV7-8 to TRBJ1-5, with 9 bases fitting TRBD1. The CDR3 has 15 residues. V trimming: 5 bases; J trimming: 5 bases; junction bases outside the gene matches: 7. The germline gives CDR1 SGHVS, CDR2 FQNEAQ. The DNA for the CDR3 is TGTGCCAGCAGCCCCCGGGACAGGGCCGATCAGCCCCAGCATTTT. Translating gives CASSPRDRADQPQHF.

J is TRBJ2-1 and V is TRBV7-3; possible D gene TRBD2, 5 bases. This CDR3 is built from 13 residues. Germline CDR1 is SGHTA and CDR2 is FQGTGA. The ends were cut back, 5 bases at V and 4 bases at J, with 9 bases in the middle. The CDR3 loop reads CASSPGNYNEQFF. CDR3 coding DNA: TGTGCCAGCAGCCCCGGGAATTACAATGAGCAGTTCTTC.

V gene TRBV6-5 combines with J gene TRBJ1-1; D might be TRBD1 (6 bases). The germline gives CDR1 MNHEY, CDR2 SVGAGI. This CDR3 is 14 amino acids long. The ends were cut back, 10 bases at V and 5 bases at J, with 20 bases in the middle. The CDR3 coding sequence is TGTGCCACCCCTAGCCAGGGGAGGGGGACTGAAGCTTTCTTT. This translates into CATPSQGRGTEAFF.

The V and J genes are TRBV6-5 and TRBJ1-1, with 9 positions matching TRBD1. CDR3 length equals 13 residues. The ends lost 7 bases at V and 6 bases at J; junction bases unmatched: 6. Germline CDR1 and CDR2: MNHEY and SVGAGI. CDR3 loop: CASKVQGAAEAFF. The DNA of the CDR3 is TGTGCCAGCAAAGTACAGGGGGCCGCTGAAGCTTTCTTT.

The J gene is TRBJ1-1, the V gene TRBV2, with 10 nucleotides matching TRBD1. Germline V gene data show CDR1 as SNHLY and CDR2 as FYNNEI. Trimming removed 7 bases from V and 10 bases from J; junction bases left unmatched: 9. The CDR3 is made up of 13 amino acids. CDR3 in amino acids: CASTGTGDLSAFF. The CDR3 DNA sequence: TGTGCCAGCACCGGGACAGGGGACCTATCAGCTTTCTTT.

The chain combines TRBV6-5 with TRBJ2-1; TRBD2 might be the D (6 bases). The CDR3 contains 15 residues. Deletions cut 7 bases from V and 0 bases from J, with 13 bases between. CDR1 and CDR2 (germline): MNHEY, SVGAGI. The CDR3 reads CASIRYGGSYNEQFF. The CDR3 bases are TGTGCCAGCATCCGGTACGGGGGCTCCTACAATGAGCAGTTCTTC.

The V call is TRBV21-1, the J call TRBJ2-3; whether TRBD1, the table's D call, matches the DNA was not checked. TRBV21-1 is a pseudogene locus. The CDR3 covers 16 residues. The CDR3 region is CASSKAGDRCTDTQYF. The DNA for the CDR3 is TGTGCCAGCAGCAAAGCCGGGGACAGGTGCACAGATACGCAGTATTTT.